This TCR beta chain was sequenced in a study of graft-versus-host responses after intestinal transplantation. Background on the study: All of the recipients had induction that used anti-thymocyte globulin, then tacrolimus and steroids for approximately 3 years. Study-level results: Graft-donor T cell macrochimerism in patients accompanied high graft-versus-host to host-versus-graft clonal ratios in allografts. Peak circulating GvH clone levels were associated with early post-transplant HvG declines. Recipient marrow held GvH clones, some first seen in ileum or blood.

About this clone: As yet, its antigen is unknown.

Using immunoSEQ multiplex PCR, the repertoire was profiled, and TCRdb retains in-frame clones only, with some absent. The sample has 80,000 or so clones; about 90% are singletons. This CDR3 is 15 amino acids long. The J segment lost 3 bases and the V segment lost 5 bases, leaving 10 bases of the junction unmatched. Germline CDR1 reads GTSNPN; CDR2 reads SVGIG (reference sequence). The rearrangement links TRBV30 to TRBJ2-7, with 10 bases aligning to TRBD2. The sequence was collected from a human patient who received an intestinal transplant, so some T cells may come from the graft donor. This specimen was PBMCs, taken 98 days after intestinal transplantation. CDR3 nucleotide sequence: TGTGCCTGGGACTCCTCTTTAGCGGGAGGCTACGAGCAGTACTTC. Its protein is CAWDSSLAGGYEQYF.